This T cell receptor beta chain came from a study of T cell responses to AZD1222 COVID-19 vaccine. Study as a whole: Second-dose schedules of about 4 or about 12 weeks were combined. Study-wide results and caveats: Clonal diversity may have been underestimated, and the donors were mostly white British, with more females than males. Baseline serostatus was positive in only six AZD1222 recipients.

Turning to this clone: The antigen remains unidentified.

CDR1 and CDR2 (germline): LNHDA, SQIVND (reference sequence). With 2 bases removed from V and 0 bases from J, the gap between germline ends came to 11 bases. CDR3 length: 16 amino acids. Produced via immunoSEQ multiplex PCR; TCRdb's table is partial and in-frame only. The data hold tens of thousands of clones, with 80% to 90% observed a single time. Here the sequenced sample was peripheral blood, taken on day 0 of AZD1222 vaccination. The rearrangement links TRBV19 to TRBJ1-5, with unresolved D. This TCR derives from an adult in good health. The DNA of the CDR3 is TGTGCCAGTAGTATATGGCGGGGAACTAGCAATCAGCCCCAGCATTTT. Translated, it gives CASSIWRGTSNQPQHF.